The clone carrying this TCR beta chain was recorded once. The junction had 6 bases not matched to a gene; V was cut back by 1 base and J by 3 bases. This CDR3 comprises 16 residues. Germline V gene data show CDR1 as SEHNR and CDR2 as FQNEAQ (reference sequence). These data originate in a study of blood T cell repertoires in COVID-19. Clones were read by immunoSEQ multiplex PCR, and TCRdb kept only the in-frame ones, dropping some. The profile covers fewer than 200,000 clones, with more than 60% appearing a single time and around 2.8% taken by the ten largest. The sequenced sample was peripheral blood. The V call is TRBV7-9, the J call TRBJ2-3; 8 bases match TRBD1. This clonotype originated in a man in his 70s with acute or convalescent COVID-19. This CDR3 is CASSLVGRGQTDTQYF. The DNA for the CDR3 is TGTGCCAGCAGCTTAGTTGGCAGGGGGCAAACAGATACGCAGTATTTT.